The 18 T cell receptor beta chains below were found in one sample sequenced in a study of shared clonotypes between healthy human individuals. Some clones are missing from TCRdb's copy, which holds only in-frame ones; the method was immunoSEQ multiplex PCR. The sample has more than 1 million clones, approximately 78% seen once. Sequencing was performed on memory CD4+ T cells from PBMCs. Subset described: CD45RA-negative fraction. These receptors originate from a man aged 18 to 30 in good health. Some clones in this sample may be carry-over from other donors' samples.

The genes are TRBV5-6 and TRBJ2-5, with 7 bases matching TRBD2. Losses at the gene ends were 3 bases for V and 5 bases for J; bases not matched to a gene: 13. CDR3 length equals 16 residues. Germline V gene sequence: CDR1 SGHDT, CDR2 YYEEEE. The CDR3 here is CASSSWGGGSSETQYF. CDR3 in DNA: TGTGCCAGCAGCTCTTGGGGTGGCGGGAGCTCGGAGACCCAGTACTTC.

The CDR3 is CASRTVTADNQPQHF. The CDR3 DNA follows: TGTGCCAGTAGAACGGTAACGGCCGACAATCAGCCCCAGCATTTT. V gene TRBV19 combines with J gene TRBJ1-5; D not certain. Germline V gene data show CDR1 as LNHDA and CDR2 as SQIVND (reference sequence). Trimming cost V 6 bases and J 3 bases, with 15 bases left between them. This CDR3 contains 15 residues.

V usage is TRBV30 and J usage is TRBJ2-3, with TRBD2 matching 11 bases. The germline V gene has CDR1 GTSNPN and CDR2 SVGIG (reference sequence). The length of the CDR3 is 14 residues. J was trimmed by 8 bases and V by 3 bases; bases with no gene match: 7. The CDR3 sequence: CAWRIAGGPGTQYF. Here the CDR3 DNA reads TGTGCCTGGAGGATAGCGGGAGGGCCGGGTACGCAGTATTTT. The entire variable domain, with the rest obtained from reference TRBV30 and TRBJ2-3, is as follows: SQTIHQWPATLVQPVGSPLSLECTVEGTSNPNLYWYRQAAGRGLQLLFYSVGIGQISSEVPQNLSASRPQDRQFILSSKKLLLSDSGFYLCAWRIAGGPGTQYFGPGTRLTVL.

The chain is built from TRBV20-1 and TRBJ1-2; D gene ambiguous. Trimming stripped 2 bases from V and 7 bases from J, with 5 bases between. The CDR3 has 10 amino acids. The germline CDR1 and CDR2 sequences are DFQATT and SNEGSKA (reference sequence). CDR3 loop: CSARIVGYTF. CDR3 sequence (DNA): TGCAGTGCTAGAATCGTTGGCTACACCTTC.

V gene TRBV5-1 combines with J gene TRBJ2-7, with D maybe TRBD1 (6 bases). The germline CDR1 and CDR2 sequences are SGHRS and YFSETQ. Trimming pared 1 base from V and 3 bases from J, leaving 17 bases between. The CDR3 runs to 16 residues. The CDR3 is CASSLFSLTGYYEQYF. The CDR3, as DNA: TGCGCCAGCAGCTTGTTTTCCCTGACAGGATACTACGAGCAGTACTTC.

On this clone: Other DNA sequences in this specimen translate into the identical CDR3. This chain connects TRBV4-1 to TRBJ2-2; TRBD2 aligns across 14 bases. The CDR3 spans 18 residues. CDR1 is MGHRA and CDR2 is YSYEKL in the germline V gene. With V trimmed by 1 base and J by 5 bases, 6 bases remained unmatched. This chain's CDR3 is CASSQGGLAGVGTGELFF. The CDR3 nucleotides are TGCGCCAGCAGCCAAGGGGGACTAGCGGGAGTGGGTACCGGGGAGCTGTTTTTT.

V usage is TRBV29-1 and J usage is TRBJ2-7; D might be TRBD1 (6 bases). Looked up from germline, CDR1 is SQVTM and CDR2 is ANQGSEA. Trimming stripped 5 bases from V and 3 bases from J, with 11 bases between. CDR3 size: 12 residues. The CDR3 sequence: CSVWTADYEQYF. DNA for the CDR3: TGCAGCGTTTGGACAGCAGACTACGAGCAGTACTTC.

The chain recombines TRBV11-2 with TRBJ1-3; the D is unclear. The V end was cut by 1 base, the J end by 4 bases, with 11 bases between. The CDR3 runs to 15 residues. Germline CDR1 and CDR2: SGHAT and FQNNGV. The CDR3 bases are TGTGCCAGCAGCTTAGGTCCGGAGGTGGGAAACACCATATATTTT. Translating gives CASSLGPEVGNTIYF.

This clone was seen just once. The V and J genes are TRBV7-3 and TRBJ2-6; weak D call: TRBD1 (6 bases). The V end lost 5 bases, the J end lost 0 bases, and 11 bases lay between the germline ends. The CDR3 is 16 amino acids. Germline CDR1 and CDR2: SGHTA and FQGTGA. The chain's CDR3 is CASSQGQPSGANVLTF. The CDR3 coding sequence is TGTGCCAGCAGCCAAGGACAGCCCTCTGGGGCCAACGTCCTGACTTTC. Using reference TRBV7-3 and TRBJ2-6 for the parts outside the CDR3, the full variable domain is GAGVSQTPSNKVTEKGKYVELRCDPISGHTALYWYRQSLGQGPEFLIYFQGTGAADDSGLPNDRFFAVRPEGSVSTLKIQRTERGDSAVYLCASSQGQPSGANVLTFGAGSRLTVL.

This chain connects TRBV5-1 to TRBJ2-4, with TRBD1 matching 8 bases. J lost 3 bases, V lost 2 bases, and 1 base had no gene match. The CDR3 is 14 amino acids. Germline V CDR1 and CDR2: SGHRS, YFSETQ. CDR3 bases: TGCGCCAGCAGCTTTGACAGGGGCAAAAACATTCAGTACTTC. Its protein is CASSFDRGKNIQYF.

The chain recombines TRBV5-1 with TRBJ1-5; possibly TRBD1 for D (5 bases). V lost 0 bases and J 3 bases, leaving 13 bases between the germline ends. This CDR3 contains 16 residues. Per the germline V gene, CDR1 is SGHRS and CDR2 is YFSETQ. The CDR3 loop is CASSLEPGTPNQPQHF. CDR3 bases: TGCGCCAGCAGCTTGGAACCCGGGACCCCCAATCAGCCCCAGCATTTT.

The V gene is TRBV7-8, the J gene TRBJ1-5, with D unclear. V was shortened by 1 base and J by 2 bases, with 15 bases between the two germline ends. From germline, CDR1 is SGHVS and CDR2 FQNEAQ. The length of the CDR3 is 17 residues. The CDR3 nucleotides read TGTGCCAGCAGCTTAGTGGGTTCGGGAAGGCGCAATCAGCCCCAGCATTTT. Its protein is CASSLVGSGRRNQPQHF. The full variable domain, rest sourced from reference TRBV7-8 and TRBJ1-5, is GAGVSQSPRYKVAKRGQDVALRCDPISGHVSLFWYQQALGQGPEFLTYFQNEAQLDKSGLPSDRFFAERPEGSVSTLKIQRTQQEDSAVYLCASSLVGSGRRNQPQHFGDGTRLSIL.

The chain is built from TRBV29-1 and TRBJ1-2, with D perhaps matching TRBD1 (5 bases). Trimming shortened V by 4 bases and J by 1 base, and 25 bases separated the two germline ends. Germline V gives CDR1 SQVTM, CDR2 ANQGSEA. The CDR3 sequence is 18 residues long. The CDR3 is CSVVERAPSTGFNYGYTF. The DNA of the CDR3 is TGCAGCGTTGTTGAAAGGGCCCCTAGCACAGGATTTAACTATGGCTACACCTTC.

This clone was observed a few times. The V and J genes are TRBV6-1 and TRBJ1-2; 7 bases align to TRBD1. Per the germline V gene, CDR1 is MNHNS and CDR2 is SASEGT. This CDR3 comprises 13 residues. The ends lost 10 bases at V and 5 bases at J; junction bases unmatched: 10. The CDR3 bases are TGTGCCACCAGGGATCGGGACAGTTATGGCTACACCTTC. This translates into CATRDRDSYGYTF.

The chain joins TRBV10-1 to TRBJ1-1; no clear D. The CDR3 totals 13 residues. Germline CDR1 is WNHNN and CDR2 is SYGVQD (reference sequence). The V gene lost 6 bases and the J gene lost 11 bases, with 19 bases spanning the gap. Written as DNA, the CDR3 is TGCGCCAGCAGCGTCGGACCCGAAATGGGGGCTTTCTTT. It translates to CASSVGPEMGAFF.

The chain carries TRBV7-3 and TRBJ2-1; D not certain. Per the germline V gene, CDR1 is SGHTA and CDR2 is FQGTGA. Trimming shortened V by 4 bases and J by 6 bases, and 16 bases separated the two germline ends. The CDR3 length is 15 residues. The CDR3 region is CASSSQGFGFNEQFF. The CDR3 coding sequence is TGTGCCAGCAGCTCACAAGGGTTTGGGTTCAATGAGCAGTTCTTC. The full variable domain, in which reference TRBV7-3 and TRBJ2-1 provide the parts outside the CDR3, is GAGVSQTPSNKVTEKGKYVELRCDPISGHTALYWYRQSLGQGPEFLIYFQGTGAADDSGLPNDRFFAVRPEGSVSTLKIQRTERGDSAVYLCASSSQGFGFNEQFFGPGTRLTVL.

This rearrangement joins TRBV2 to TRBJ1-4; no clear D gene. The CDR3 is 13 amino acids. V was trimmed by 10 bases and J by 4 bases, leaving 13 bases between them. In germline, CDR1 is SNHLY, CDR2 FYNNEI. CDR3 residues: CATVRQINEKLFF. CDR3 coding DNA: TGTGCCACCGTTCGGCAGATTAATGAAAAACTGTTTTTT.

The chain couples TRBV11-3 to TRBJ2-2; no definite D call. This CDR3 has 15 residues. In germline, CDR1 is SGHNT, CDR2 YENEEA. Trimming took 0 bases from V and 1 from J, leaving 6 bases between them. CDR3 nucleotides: TGTGCCAGCAGCTTAGACGGTCGGAACACCGGGGAGCTGTTTTTT. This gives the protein CASSLDGRNTGELFF.